This T cell receptor beta chain was sequenced in a study of radiotherapy plus CTLA-4 blockade in lung cancer. Enrolled patients, whose metastatic non-small-cell lung cancer was chemo-refractory, received focal radiation plus CTLA-4 blockade with ipilimumab. This table comes from immunoSEQ multiplex PCR, and its TCRdb copy is limited to in-frame clones, with some not included. The sample lists about 80,000 clones, 60% to 85% occurring once. The V gene lost 4 bases and the J gene lost 4 bases, with 11 bases spanning the gap. This CDR3 is 15 amino acids long. Per the germline V gene, CDR1 is LNHDA and CDR2 is SQIVND (reference sequence). This clone has more than one count but fewer than ten.

The clonotype was recovered from a human donor with non-small cell lung cancer whose response to radiotherapy plus ipilimumab could not be evaluated. Some clones in this sample may be carry-over from other donors' samples. Sample: peripheral blood, taken from a patient treated with radiotherapy plus ipilimumab. This chain uses TRBV19 with TRBJ1-6; D unclear. CDR3 sequence reads: CASSTGPAYNSPLHF. As DNA, the CDR3 is TGTGCCAGTAGTACAGGTCCGGCATATAATTCACCCCTCCACTTT. Drawing the rest from reference TRBV19 and TRBJ1-6, the complete variable domain is DGGITQSPKYLFRKEGQNVTLSCEQNLNHDAMYWYRQDPGQGLRLIYYSQIVNDFQKGDIAEGYSVSREKKESFPLTVTSAQKNPTAFYLCASSTGPAYNSPLHFGNGTRLTVT.